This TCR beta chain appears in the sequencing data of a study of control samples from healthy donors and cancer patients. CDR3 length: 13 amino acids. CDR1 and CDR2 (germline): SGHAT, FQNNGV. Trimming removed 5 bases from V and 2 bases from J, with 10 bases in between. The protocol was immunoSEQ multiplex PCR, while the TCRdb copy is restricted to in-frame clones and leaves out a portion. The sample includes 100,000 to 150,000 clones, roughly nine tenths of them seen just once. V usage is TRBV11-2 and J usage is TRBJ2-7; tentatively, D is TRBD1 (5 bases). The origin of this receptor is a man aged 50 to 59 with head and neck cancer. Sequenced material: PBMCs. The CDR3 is CASSQSTAYEQYF. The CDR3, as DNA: TGTGCCAGCAGCCAATCGACAGCCTACGAGCAGTACTTC.